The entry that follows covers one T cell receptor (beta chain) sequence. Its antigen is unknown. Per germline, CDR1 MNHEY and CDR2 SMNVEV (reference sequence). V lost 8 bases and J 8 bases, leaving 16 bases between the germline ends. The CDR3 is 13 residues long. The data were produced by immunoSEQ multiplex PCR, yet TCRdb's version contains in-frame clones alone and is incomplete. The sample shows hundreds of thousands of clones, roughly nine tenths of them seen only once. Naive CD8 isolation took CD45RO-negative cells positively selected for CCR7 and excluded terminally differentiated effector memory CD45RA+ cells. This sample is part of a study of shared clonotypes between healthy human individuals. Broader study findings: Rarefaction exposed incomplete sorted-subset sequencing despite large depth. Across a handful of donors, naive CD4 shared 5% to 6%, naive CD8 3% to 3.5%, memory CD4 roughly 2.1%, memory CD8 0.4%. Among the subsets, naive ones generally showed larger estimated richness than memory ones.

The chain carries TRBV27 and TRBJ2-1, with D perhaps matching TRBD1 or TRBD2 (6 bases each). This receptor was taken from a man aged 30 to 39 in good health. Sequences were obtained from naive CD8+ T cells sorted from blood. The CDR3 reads CASAIPGADEQFF. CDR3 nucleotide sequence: TGTGCCAGCGCTATCCCGGGGGCGGATGAGCAGTTCTTC.